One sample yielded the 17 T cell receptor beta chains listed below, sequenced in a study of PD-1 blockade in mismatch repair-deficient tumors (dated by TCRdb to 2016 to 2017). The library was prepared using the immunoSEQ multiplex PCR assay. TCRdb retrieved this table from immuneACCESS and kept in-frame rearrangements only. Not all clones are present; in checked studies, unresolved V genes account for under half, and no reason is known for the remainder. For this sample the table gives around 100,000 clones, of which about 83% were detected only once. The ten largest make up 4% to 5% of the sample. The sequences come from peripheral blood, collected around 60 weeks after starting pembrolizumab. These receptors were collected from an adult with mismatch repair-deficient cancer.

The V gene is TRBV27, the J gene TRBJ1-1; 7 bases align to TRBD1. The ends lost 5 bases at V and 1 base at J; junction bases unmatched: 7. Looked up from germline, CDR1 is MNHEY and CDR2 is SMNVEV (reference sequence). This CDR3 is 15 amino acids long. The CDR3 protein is CASSPSRTGNTEAFF. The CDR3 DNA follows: TGTGCCAGCAGTCCCTCTAGGACAGGGAACACTGAAGCTTTCTTT.

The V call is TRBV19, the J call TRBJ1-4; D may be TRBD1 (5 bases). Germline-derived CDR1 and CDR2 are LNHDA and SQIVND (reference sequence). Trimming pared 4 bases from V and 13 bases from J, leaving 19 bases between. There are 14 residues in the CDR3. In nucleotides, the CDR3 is TGTGCCAGTAGTACCCCGGGACTTAATAACTTACTGTTTTTT. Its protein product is CASSTPGLNNLLFF.

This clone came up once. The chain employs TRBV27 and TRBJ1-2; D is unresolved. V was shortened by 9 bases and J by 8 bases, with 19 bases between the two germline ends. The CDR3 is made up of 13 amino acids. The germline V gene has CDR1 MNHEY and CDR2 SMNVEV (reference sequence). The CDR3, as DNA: TGTGCCAGTACCACGGCGCGGCAGTGGGGCTACACCTTC. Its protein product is CASTTARQWGYTF.

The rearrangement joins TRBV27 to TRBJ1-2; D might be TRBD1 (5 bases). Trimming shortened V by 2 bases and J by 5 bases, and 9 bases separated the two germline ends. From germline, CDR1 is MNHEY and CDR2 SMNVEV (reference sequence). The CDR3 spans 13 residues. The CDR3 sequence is CASSLGGGYGYTF. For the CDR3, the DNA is TGTGCCAGCAGTTTAGGGGGAGGGTATGGCTACACCTTC.

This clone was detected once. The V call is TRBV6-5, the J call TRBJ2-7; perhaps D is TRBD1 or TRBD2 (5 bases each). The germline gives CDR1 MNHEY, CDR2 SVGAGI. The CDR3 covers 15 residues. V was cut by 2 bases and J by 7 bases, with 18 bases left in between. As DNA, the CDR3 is TGTGCCAGCAGTTACGACCGGGACGGACCTCGAGAGCAGTACTTC. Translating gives CASSYDRDGPREQYF.

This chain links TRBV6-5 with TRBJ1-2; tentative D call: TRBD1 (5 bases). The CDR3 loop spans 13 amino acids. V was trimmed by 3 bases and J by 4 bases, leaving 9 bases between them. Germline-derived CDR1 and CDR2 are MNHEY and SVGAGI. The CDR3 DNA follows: TGTGCCAGCAGTTATGAACAGGCCTATGGCTACACCTTC. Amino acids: CASSYEQAYGYTF.

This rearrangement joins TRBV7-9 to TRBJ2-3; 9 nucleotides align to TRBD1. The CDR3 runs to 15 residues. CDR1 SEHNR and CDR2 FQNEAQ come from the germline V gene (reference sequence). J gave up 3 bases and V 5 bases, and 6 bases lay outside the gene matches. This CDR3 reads CASSPDRGSTDTQYF. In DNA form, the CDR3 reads TGTGCCAGCAGCCCCGACAGGGGGTCAACAGATACGCAGTATTTT.

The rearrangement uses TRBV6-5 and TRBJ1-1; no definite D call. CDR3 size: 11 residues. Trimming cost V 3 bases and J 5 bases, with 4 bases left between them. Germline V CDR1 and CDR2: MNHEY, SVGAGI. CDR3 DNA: TGTGCCAGCAGTTATGGAACTGAAGCTTTCTTT. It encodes CASSYGTEAFF.

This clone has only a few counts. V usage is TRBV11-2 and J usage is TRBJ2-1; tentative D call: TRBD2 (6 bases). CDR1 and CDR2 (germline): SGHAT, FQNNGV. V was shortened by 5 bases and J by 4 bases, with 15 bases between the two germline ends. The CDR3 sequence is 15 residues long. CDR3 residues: CASSQGTYQYNEQFF. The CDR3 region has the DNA TGTGCCAGCAGCCAAGGGACTTATCAATACAATGAGCAGTTCTTC.

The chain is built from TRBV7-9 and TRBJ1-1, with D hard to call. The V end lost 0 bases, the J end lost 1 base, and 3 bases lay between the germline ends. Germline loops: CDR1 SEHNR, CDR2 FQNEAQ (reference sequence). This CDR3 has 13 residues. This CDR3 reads CASSLAQNTEAFF. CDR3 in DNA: TGTGCCAGCAGCTTAGCACAGAACACTGAAGCTTTCTTT.

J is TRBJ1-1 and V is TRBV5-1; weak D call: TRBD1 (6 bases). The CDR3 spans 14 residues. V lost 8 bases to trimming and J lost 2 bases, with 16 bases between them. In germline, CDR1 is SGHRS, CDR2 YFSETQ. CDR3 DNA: TGCGCCAGAGGGCGCAGGGACATCAACACTGAAGCTTTCTTT. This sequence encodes CARGRRDINTEAFF.

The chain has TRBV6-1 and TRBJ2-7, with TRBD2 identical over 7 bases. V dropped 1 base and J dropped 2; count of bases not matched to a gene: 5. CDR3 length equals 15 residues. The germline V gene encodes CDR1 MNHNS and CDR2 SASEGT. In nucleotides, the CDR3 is TGTGCCAGCAGTGAAGGTTGGGGGACTACCTACGAGCAGTACTTC. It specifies CASSEGWGTTYEQYF.

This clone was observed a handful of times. The CDR3 protein is CASRGGVANTGELFF. Written as DNA, the CDR3 is TGTGCCAGCAGGGGCGGTGTCGCGAACACCGGGGAGCTGTTTTTT. The J gene is TRBJ2-2, the V gene TRBV7-9, with unresolved D. V lost 6 bases to trimming and J lost 0 bases, with 11 bases between them. This CDR3 region has 15 residues. The V gene's germline CDR1 is SEHNR and CDR2 FQNEAQ (reference sequence).

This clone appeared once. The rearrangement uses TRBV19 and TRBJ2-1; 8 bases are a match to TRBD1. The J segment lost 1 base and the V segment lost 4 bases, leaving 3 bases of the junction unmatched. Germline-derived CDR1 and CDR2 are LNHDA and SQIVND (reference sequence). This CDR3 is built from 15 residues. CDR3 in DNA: TGTGCCAGTAGTAGGAGGACAGGGTCCTACAATGAGCAGTTCTTC. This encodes CASSRRTGSYNEQFF.

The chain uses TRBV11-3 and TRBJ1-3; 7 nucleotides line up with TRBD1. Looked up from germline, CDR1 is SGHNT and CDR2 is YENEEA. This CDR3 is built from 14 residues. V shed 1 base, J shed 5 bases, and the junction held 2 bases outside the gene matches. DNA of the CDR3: TGTGCCAGCAGCTTAGGGGACAGCAGAAACACCATATATTTT. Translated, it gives CASSLGDSRNTIYF.

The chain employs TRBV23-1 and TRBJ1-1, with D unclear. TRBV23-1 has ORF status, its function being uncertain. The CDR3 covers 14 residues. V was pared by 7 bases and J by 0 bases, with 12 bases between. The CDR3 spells CASTRGLLNTEAFF. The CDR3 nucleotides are TGCGCCAGCACCCGGGGTTTACTGAACACTGAAGCTTTCTTT.

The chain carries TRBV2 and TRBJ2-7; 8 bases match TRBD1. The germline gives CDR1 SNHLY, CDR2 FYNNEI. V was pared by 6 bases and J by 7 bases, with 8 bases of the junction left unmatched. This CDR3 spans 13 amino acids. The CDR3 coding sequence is TGTGCCAGCAGGGGGACAGGTTCCGGAGAGCAGTACTTC. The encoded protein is CASRGTGSGEQYF. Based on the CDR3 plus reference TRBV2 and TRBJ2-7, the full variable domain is EPEVTQTPSHQVTQMGQEVILRCVPISNHLYFYWYRQILGQKVEFLVSFYNNEISEKSEIFDDQFSVERPDGSNFTLKIRSTKLEDSAMYFCASRGTGSGEQYFGPGTRLTVT.